This T cell receptor (beta chain) was retrieved from a study of regulatory T cells in long-lasting Graves disease (TCRdb year 2021). Notes on the research overall: Persistent Graves' disease meant more than 5 years of antithyroid drug treatment with TSH receptor autoantibodies that stayed positive. Patients with persistent Graves' disease were compared with patients with newly diagnosed Graves' disease using TCR sequencing and RNA sequencing of peripheral blood. The study took place in China and was registered as a clinical trial. A total of around 35 samples underwent TCR sequencing, from about 13 patients with persistent Graves' disease and roughly 20 patients with newly diagnosed Graves' disease. Antithyroid drugs had been taken for approximately 10 years on average by persistent Graves' disease patients in the clinical cohort. On the study overall, not on this receptor specifically: A larger number of public clonotypes was shared among persistent patients (under 3,000) than among newly diagnosed patients (around 880). Persistent Graves' disease patients showed lower TCR Shannon entropy and fewer highly expanded clones than newly diagnosed patients, suggesting clonal expansion. The authors acknowledged the small sample size as a limitation that may reduce accuracy. The study examined only peripheral blood because the primary lesion, thyroid tissue, could not be accessed. Preferential use of TRBV28, TRBJ1-2 and TRBJ2-5 was observed in persistent disease, whereas TRBV20-1 and TRBJ2-1 were favored in newly diagnosed disease. Sequencing and analysis were limited to the TCR beta chain.

Receptor libraries were prepared by multiplex PCR. Sequencing relied on an Illumina HiSeq 4000. To build TCR beta libraries, CDR3 regions were amplified by Arm-PCR using iRepertoire HTBI primers. PCR products were gel purified before sequencing. From the authors' description of their analysis: A total of fewer than 65 TRBV and under 15 TRBJ segments were identified across samples and were used for gene usage analysis of CDR3 amino acid clonotypes. Filtered high-quality paired reads were merged into contigs using COPE and FqMerger. BLAST was used to align contigs to IMGT TRBV, TRBD and TRBJ reference genes, with CDR3 defined following IMGT. Clonotypes above 0.1% frequency were classified as highly expanded clones. Repertoire diversity was measured by Shannon entropy, and V-J evenness by the Gini coefficient. Clonotypes shared by more than one individual were considered public. TCRdb trimmed the raw reads at Q25, called clones with MiXCR and kept productive beta chains. Rows matching on CDR3 protein sequence are summarized as one entry with the most common DNA and genes. TCRdb, not the authors, supplied the V and J calls. The sample records almost 350,000 distinct CDR3 sequences, 15% to 20% of which are singletons. Clones ranked in the top ten supply over 25% of the sample.

This clonotype was recorded at least ten times. It has no known antigen specificity. Base quality data are lacking; no much larger clone is found one base away. This specimen's time point label, interpreted: persistent/refractory GD, antithyroid drugs over 5 years with positive TRAb. RNA was extracted from PBMCs in TRIzol for both TCR sequencing and RNA sequencing. The diagnosis of Graves' disease was made according to American Thyroid Association guidelines. Recruitment of patients was carried out at an endocrinology department in Xi'an, China. From each patient, approximately 9 milliliters of peripheral blood was collected into an EDTA anticoagulant tube. Ficoll Paque Plus density gradient separation was used to isolate PBMCs, and no further T cell sorting was done. An Agilent 2100 Bioanalyzer and agarose gel were used to assess RNA quality, and a NanoDrop 2000 was used to measure RNA concentration.

The germline V gene encodes CDR1 SGHRS and CDR2 YFSETQ. The CDR3 measures 14 amino acids from cysteine to phenylalanine. Solely the CDR3 DNA is kept, with 42 bases framed from the first base. Relative to germline, V is 1 base shorter and J is 0 bases shorter, with 8 bases between their ends. The rearranged segments are TRBV5-1 and TRBJ2-7; TRBD1 is perhaps the D gene, given 6 matching bases. This receptor was identified in a female donor with Graves disease. The material was peripheral blood mononuclear cells (PBMCs), obtained when the disease was refractory, from a patient treated with antithyroid drugs. In nucleotides, the sequence is TGCGCCAGCAGCTTGAGGACAGACTCCTACGAGCAGTACTTC. Translation gives CASSLRTDSYEQYF.